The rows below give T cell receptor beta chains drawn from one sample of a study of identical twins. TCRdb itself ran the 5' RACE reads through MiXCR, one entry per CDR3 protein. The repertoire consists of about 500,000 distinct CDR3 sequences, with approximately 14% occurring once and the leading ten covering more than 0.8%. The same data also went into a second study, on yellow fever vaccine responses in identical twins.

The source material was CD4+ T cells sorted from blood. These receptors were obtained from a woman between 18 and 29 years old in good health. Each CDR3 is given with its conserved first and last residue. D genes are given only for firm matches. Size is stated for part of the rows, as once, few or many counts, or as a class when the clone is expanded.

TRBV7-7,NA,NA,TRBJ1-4,CASSLSLFNEKLFF,TGTGCTAGCAGCTTATCTCTCTTTAATGAAAAACTGTTTTTT
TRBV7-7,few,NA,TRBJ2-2,CASSWAHNTGELFF,TGTGCTAGCAGCTGGGCGCATAACACCGGGGAGCTGTTTTTT
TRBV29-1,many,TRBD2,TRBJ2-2,CSVPGLANTGELFF,TGCAGCGTACCCGGACTAGCGAACACCGGGGAGCTGTTTTTT
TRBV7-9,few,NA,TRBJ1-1,CASSPTGVYTMSEAFF,TGTGCCAGCAGCCCAACAGGAGTCTACACTATGTCTGAAGCTTTCTTT
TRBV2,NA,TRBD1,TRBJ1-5,CASSAGTGGRQPQHF,TGTGCCAGCAGTGCCGGGACAGGGGGTCGCCAGCCCCAGCATTTT
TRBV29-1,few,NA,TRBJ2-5,CSVVGGRSVTQYF,TGCAGCGTTGTCGGGGGGCGTAGCGTGACCCAGTACTTC
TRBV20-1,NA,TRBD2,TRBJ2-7,CSARTPPGLAGGYSSYEQYF,TGCAGTGCTAGAACCCCCCCGGGACTAGCGGGGGGGTATAGCTCCTACGAGCAGTACTTC
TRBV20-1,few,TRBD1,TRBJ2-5,CSAIRGRGLQETQYF,TGCAGTGCCATCAGGGGGCGCGGACTCCAAGAGACCCAGTACTTC
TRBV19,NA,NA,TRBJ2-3,CASSVQSTDTQYF,TGTGCCAGTAGTGTGCAAAGTACAGATACGCAGTATTTT
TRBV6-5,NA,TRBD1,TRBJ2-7,CASSYSKFGQGKYEQYF,TGTGCCAGCAGTTACTCGAAATTCGGACAGGGAAAATACGAGCAGTACTTC
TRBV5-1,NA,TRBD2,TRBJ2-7,CASSPVTSGLYEQYF,TGCGCCAGCAGCCCAGTGACTAGCGGGCTTTACGAGCAGTACTTC
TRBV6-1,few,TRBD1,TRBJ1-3,CASSGRTGRNTIYF,TGTGCCAGCAGTGGACGGACAGGGAGAAACACCATATATTTT
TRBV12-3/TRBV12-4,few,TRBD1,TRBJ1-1,CASTPGDREYSEAFF,TGTGCCAGCACCCCGGGGGACAGGGAATACTCTGAAGCTTTCTTT
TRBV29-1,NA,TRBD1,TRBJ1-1,CSVVGDRVAEAFF,TGCAGCGTTGTTGGGGACAGGGTCGCTGAAGCTTTCTTT
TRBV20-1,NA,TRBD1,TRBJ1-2,CSAPDRAWGYTF,TGCAGTGCTCCTGACAGGGCTTGGGGCTACACCTTC
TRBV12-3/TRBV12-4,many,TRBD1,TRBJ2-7,CASSWTGGTYEQYF,TGTGCCAGCAGCTGGACAGGGGGTACCTACGAGCAGTACTTC
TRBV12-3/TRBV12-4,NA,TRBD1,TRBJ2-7,CASSGTGWGHEQYF,TGTGCCAGCAGTGGGACAGGGTGGGGACACGAGCAGTACTTC
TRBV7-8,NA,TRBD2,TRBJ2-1,CASSLSGTAGAQFF,TGTGCCAGCAGCTTATCTGGCACGGCGGGAGCGCAGTTCTTC
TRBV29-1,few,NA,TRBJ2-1,CSVPHRGDYNEQFF,TGCAGCGTACCACACCGGGGCGACTACAATGAGCAGTTCTTC
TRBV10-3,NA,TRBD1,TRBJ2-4,CATAPETGGVLVKNIQYF,TGTGCCACCGCGCCCGAGACAGGGGGCGTATTAGTCAAAAACATTCAGTACTTC
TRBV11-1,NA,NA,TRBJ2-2,CASSLRAGRGGELFF,TGTGCCAGCAGCTTACGTGCGGGGAGAGGCGGGGAGCTGTTTTTT
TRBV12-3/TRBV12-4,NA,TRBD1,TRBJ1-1,CASSLSLGQGNTEAFF,TGTGCCAGCAGTTTAAGTTTGGGACAGGGGAACACTGAAGCTTTCTTT
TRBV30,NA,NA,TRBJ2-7,CAWGHWVNEQYF,TGTGCCTGGGGCCACTGGGTGAACGAGCAGTACTTC
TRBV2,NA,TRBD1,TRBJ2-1,CASTRDRTGEQFF,TGTGCCAGCACCCGGGACAGGACCGGTGAGCAGTTCTTC
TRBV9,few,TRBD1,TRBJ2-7,CASSASTGGAYEQYF,TGTGCCAGCAGCGCCTCGACAGGGGGCGCGTACGAGCAGTACTTC
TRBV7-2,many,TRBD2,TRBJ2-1,CASSLGGSPYNEQFF,TGTGCTAGCAGCTTAGGCGGGAGTCCCTACAATGAGCAGTTCTTC
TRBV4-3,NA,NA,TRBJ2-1,CASSQGGAEMTQFF,TGCGCCAGCAGCCAAGGGGGAGCCGAAATGACGCAGTTCTTC
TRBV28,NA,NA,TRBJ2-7,CASSLWDEQYF,TGTGCCAGCAGTTTATGGGACGAGCAGTACTTC
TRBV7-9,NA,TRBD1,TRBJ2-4,CASSLETGGNKNIQYF,TGTGCCAGCAGCTTGGAAACAGGGGGCAACAAAAACATTCAGTACTTC
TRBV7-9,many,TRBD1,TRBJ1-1,CASSTRQGGTEAFF,TGTGCCAGCAGCACCAGACAGGGGGGCACTGAAGCTTTCTTT
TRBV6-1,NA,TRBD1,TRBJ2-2,CASRLDRMGGELFF,TGTGCCAGCAGACTGGACAGGATGGGCGGGGAGCTGTTTTTT
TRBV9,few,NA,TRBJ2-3,CASSRTSSTDTQYF,TGTGCCAGCAGTCGGACTTCTAGCACAGATACGCAGTATTTT
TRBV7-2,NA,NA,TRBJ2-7,CASSLDRDSYEQYF,TGTGCCAGCAGCTTAGATAGGGACTCCTACGAGCAGTACTTC
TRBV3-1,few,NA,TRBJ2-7,CASSRTLVGSYEQYF,TGTGCCAGCAGCCGAACGTTGGTGGGGTCCTACGAGCAGTACTTC
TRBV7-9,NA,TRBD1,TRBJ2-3,CASSPRTGGLDTQYF,TGTGCCAGCAGCCCTCGGACAGGGGGCTTGGATACGCAGTATTTT
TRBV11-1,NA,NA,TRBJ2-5,CASSLDIQGVKGQETQYF,TGTGCCAGCAGCTTAGATATACAAGGGGTAAAAGGCCAAGAGACCCAGTACTTC